This T cell receptor beta chain was recorded in a study of blood T cell repertoires in COVID-19. Overall study context: From the United States, Italy and Spain came samples of acute and convalescent COVID-19.

This clone was detected a few times. From germline, CDR1 is SGHAT and CDR2 FQNNGV. This CDR3 region has 15 residues. Trimming cost V 0 bases and J 12 bases; bases outside gene matches: 7. Original processing notes: Reference gene primer amplification yielded estimated nucleated cell counts. The method was immunoSEQ multiplex PCR; TCRdb's version includes in-frame clones alone and lacks a portion of them. V, J and clone size are taken as reported in that table, and D and trimming were inferred from the DNA itself. The sample shows about 220,000 clones, around 86% of them seen only once. The chain is built from TRBV11-2 and TRBJ1-6; 8 nucleotides match TRBD1. The sequenced material came from peripheral blood. The sequence was obtained from a woman aged 70-85 years with COVID-19, enrolled during active disease. The CDR3 nucleotides read TGTGCCAGCAGCTTAGATCCAGGGACAGGCGGACCCCTCCACTTT. Translated: CASSLDPGTGGPLHF. The variable domain in full, with the rest retrieved from reference TRBV11-2 and TRBJ1-6, is EAGVAQSPRYKIIEKRQSVAFWCNPISGHATLYWYQQILGQGPKLLIQFQNNGVVDDSQLPKDRFSAERLKGVDSTLKIQPAKLEDSAVYLCASSLDPGTGGPLHFGNGTRLTVT.